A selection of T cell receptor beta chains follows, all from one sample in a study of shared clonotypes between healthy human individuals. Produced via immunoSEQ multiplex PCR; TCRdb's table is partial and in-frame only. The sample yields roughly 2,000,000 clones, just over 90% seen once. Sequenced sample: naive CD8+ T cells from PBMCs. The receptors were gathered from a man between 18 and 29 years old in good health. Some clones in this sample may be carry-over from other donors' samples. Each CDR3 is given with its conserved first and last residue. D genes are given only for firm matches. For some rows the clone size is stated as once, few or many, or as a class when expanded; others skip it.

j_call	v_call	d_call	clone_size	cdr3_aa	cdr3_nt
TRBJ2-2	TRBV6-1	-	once	CASTTGLNTGELFF	TGTGCCAGCACAACAGGGCTGAACACCGGGGAGCTGTTTTTT
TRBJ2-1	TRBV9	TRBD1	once	CASGWTGATYNEQFF	TGTGCCAGCGGATGGACAGGGGCTACCTACAATGAGCAGTTCTTC
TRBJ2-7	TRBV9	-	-	CASSHAIAEDSYEQYF	TGTGCCAGCAGCCACGCAATAGCGGAGGATTCCTACGAGCAGTACTTC
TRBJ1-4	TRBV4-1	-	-	CASSQAIGLSSEKLFF	TGCGCCAGCAGCCAAGCTATTGGGTTGTCGAGTGAAAAACTGTTTTTT
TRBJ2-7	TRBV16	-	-	CASSHPTNSNSYEQYF	TGTGCCAGCAGCCACCCTACCAATTCGAACTCCTACGAGCAGTACTTC
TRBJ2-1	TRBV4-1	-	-	CASSQTLGGNEQFF	TGCGCCAGCAGCCAAACCCTGGGGGGCAATGAGCAGTTCTTC
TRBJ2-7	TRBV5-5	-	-	CASSLGYLSYEQYF	TGTGCCAGCAGCTTGGGTTATCTCTCCTACGAGCAGTACTTC
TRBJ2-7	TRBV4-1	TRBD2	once	CASSQGGALGLAGNLYEQYF	TGCGCCAGCAGCCAAGGAGGGGCTTTAGGACTAGCGGGAAACCTCTACGAGCAGTACTTC
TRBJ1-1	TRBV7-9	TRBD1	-	CASSPPPWGRGTEAFF	TGTGCCAGCAGCCCCCCTCCGTGGGGCAGGGGGACTGAAGCTTTCTTT
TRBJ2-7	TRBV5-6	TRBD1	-	CASSYGTGSEQYF	TGTGCCAGCAGCTACGGGACAGGGAGCGAGCAGTACTTC
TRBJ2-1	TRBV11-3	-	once	CASSTRTGSRPYNEQFF	TGTGCCAGCAGCACCAGAACAGGGTCCCGACCCTACAATGAGCAGTTCTTC
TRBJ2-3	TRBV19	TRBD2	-	CASSHSEREWDTQYF	TGTGCCAGTAGTCACTCTGAGCGGGAGTGGGATACGCAGTATTTT
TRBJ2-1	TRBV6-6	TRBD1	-	CASSYQGAKQFF	TGTGCCAGCAGTTACCAGGGGGCAAAGCAGTTCTTC
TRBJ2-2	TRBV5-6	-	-	CASSVRGTGELFF	TGTGCCAGCAGCGTTAGGGGAACCGGGGAGCTGTTTTTT
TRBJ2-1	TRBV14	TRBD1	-	CASSQATGAIYNEQFF	TGTGCCAGCAGCCAAGCCACAGGGGCTATCTACAATGAGCAGTTCTTC
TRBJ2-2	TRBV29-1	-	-	CSVRLGGELFF	TGCAGCGTCCGACTAGGCGGGGAGCTGTTTTTT
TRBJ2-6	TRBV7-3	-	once	CASSLEYVDITSGANVLTF	TGTGCCAGCAGCTTAGAATATGTCGACATTACCTCTGGGGCCAACGTCCTGACTTTC
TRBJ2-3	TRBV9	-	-	CASSVGTPITDTQYF	TGTGCCAGCAGCGTCGGGACTCCGATCACAGATACGCAGTATTTT
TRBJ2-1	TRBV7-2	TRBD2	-	CASSSREDGYNEQFF	TGTGCCAGCAGCTCGCGGGAGGACGGGTACAATGAGCAGTTCTTC
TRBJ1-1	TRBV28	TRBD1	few	CASSLDRGLTEAFF	TGTGCCAGCAGTTTGGACAGGGGGCTCACTGAAGCTTTCTTT
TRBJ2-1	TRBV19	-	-	CASNLGLAASYNEQFF	TGTGCCAGTAACCTAGGGCTGGCAGCCTCCTACAATGAGCAGTTCTTC
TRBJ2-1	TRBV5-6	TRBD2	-	CASSLVKRENEQFF	TGTGCCAGCAGCTTGGTCAAGCGGGAGAATGAGCAGTTCTTC
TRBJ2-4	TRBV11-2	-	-	CASSLGAKNIQYF	TGTGCCAGCAGTCTAGGGGCCAAAAACATTCAGTACTTC
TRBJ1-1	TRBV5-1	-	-	CASSLAARATEAFF	TGCGCCAGCAGCTTGGCCGCGAGGGCCACTGAAGCTTTCTTT
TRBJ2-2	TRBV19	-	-	CASRTIYGMTNTGELFF	TGTGCCAGTAGAACCATATATGGGATGACGAACACCGGGGAGCTGTTTTTT
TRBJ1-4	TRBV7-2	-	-	CASSRGPFENEKLFF	TGTGCCAGCAGCCGAGGGCCTTTTGAAAATGAAAAACTGTTTTTT
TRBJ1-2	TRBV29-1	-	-	CSALGGVGYGYTF	TGCAGCGCTCTGGGGGGCGTTGGCTATGGCTACACCTTC
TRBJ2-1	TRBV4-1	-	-	CASSPEQGGQFF	TGCGCCAGCAGCCCTGAGCAGGGTGGGCAGTTCTTC
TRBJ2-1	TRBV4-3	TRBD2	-	CASSQGLAGGPPEQFF	TGCGCCAGCAGCCAAGGACTAGCGGGAGGACCGCCTGAGCAGTTCTTC
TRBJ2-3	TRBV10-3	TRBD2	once	CAIIGLAGGNTDTQYF	TGTGCCATCATCGGACTAGCGGGAGGCAACACAGATACGCAGTATTTT
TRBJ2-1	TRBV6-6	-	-	CASSYSNIYEQFF	TGTGCCAGCAGTTACTCGAATATCTATGAGCAGTTCTTC
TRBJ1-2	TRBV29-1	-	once	CSVPDPRHGYTF	TGCAGCGTTCCTGATCCAAGACATGGCTACACCTTC
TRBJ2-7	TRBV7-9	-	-	CASSPPLRSYEQYF	TGTGCCAGCAGCCCCCCGCTGCGGTCCTACGAGCAGTACTTC
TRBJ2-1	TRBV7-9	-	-	CASSQGGAYNEQFF	TGTGCCAGCAGCCAAGGGGGAGCCTACAATGAGCAGTTCTTC
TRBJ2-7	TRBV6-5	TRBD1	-	CASSYSTGEASYEQYF	TGTGCCAGCAGTTACTCCACAGGGGAAGCGTCCTACGAGCAGTACTTC
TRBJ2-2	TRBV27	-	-	CASSLSYTYIGGSDTGELFF	TGTGCCAGCAGTTTATCGTATACCTACATCGGAGGTTCGGACACCGGGGAGCTGTTTTTT
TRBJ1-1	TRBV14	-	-	CASSQVIVTGNTEAFF	TGTGCCAGCAGCCAAGTGATTGTGACAGGAAACACTGAAGCTTTCTTT
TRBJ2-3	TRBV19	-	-	CASSPTRRLDTQYF	TGTGCCAGTAGCCCCACTAGACGCCTGGATACGCAGTATTTT
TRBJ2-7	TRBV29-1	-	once	CSVEGRFAYEQYF	TGCAGCGTTGAAGGCAGGTTCGCCTACGAGCAGTACTTC
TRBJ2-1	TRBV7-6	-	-	CASSSGAYNEQFF	TGTGCCAGCAGCTCAGGGGCCTACAATGAGCAGTTCTTC
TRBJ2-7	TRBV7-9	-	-	CASSVTPGNEQYF	TGTGCCAGCAGCGTAACCCCAGGTAACGAGCAGTACTTC
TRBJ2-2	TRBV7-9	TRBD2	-	CASSQPSGRAANTGELFF	TGTGCCAGCAGCCAACCTAGCGGGAGGGCCGCGAACACCGGGGAGCTGTTTTTT
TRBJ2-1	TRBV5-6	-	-	CASSYDWNEQFF	TGTGCCAGCAGCTACGACTGGAATGAGCAGTTCTTC
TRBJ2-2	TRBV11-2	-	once	CASSWAQGLFF	TGTGCCAGCAGCTGGGCCCAGGGGCTGTTTTTT
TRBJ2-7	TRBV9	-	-	CASSVEGSSYEQYF	TGTGCCAGCAGCGTAGAGGGCTCCTCCTACGAGCAGTACTTC
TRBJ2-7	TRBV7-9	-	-	CASSLGRGRYSYEQYF	TGTGCCAGCAGCTTAGGGCGGGGCCGGTACTCCTACGAGCAGTACTTC